This TCR beta chain was sequenced during a study of CXCR3-negative and CXCR3-positive naive CD8 T cells. Study context: There were about 150 million TRB reads altogether, and each library had about 1.5 +/- 0.3 million of them. Study results and limitations: In both naive subsets diversity was comparably high, whereas memory CD8+ cells showed much lower diversity.

In preparing the TRB cDNA libraries, 5' RACE with UMI labels was used. TCRdb reprocessed the 5' RACE reads and keeps a single row for each CDR3 protein, giving no DNA. This sample's table reports 20,000 to 25,000 distinct CDR3 sequences. Points on this clonotype: Its matching antigen is unknown.

Germline values: CDR1 SGHRS, CDR2 YFSETQ. The CDR3 contains 14 residues. The chain recombines TRBV5-1 with TRBJ2-7; the TCRdb D gene call, TRBD2, has no DNA to confirm it. Sequencing was done on a sample of memory CD8+ T cells from blood. This TCR was recovered from a human donor in good health. Some clones in this sample may be carry-over from other donors' samples. This CDR3 is CASSLAVRGDEQYF.